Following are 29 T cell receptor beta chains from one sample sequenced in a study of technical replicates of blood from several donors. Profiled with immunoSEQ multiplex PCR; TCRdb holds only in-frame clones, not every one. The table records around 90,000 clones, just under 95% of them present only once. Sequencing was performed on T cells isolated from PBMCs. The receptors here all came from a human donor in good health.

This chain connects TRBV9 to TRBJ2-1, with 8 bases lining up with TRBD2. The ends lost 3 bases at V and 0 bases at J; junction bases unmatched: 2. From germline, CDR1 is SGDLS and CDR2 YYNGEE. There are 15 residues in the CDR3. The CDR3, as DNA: TGTGCCAGCAGCGCTACTAGCGGCTCCTACAATGAGCAGTTCTTC. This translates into CASSATSGSYNEQFF.

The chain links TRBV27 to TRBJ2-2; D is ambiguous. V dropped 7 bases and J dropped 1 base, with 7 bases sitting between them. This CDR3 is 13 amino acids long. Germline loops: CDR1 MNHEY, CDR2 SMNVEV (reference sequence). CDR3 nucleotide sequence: TGTGCCAGCATTCGAGGGAACACCGGGGAGCTGTTTTTT. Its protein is CASIRGNTGELFF.

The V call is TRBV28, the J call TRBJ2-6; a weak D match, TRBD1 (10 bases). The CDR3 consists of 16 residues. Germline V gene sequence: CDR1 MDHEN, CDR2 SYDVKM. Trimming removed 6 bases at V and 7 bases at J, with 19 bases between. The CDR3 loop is CASRRGGDRGANVLTF. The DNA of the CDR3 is TGTGCCAGCAGGCGCGGGGGGGACAGGGGAGCCAACGTCCTGACTTTC.

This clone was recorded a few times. Here the CDR3 reads CASSRRQGGNTEAFF. The CDR3, as DNA: TGCGCCAGCAGCAGAAGACAGGGCGGGAACACTGAAGCTTTCTTT. The chain couples TRBV5-1 to TRBJ1-1, with 7 bases identical to TRBD1. In germline, CDR1 is SGHRS, CDR2 YFSETQ. The CDR3 is made up of 15 amino acids. The V gene end was trimmed by 4 bases and the J gene end by 1 base; junction bases not matched to a gene: 7.

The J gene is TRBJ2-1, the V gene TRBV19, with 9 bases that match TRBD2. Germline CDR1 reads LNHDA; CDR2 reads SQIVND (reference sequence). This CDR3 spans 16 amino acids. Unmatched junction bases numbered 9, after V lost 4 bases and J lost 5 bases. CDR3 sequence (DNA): TGTGCCAGTAGTAGCTGGGCTAGCGGGGTTAACAATGAGCAGTTCTTC. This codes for CASSSWASGVNNEQFF.

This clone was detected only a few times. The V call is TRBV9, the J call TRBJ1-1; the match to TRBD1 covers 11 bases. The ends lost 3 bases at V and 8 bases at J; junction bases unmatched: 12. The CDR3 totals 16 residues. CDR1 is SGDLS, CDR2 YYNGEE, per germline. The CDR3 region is CASSGNPGQGEMEAFF. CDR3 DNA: TGTGCCAGCAGCGGAAATCCGGGACAGGGGGAAATGGAAGCTTTCTTT.

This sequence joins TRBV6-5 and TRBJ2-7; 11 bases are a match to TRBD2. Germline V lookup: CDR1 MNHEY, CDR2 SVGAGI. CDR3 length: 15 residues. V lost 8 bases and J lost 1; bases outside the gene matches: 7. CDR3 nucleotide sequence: TGTGCCAGCGCTCCCGGGACTAGCGGTTCCTACGAGCAGTACTTC. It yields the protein CASAPGTSGSYEQYF.

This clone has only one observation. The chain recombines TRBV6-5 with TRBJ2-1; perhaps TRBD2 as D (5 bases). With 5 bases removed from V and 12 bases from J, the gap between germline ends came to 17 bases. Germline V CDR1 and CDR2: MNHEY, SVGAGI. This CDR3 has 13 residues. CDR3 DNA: TGTGCCAGCAGTCAACTTTTGAACGCGGGGCAGTTCTTC. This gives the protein CASSQLLNAGQFF.

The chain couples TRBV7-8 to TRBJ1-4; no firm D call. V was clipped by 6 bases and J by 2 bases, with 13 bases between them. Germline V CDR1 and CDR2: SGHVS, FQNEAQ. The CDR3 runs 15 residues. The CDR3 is CASRELSGTNEKLFF. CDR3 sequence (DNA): TGTGCCAGCAGGGAATTGTCGGGGACTAATGAAAAACTGTTTTTT.

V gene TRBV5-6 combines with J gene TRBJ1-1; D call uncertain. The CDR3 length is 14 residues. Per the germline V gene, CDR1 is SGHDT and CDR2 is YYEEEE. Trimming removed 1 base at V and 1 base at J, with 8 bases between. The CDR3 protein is CASSLTAPNTEAFF. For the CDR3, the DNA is TGTGCCAGCAGCTTGACAGCCCCGAACACTGAAGCTTTCTTT.

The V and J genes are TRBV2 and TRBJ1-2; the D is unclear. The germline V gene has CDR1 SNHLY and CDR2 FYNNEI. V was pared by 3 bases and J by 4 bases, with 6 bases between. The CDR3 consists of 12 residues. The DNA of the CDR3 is TGTGCCAGCAGTGAGCGGGGCTATGGCTACACCTTC. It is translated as CASSERGYGYTF.

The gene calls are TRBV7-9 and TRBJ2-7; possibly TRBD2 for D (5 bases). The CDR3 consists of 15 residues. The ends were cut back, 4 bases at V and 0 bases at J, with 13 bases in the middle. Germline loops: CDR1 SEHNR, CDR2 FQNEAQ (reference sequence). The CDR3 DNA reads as TGTGCCAGCAGCTCCCCGGGGTTTAGCTCCTACGAGCAGTACTTC. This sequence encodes CASSSPGFSSYEQYF.

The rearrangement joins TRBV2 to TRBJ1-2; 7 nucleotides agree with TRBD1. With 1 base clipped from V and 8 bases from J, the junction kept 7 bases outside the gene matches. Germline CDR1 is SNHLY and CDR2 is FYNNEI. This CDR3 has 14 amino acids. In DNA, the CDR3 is TGTGCCAGCAGTGAAGACAGGGGCCCTGGGGGCTACACCTTC. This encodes CASSEDRGPGGYTF.

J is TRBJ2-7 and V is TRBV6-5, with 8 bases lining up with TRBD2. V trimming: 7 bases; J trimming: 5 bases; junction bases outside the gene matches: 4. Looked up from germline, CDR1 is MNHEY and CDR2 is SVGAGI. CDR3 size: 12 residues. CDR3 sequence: CASNGGVDEQYF. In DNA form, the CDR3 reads TGTGCCAGCAACGGGGGGGTCGACGAGCAGTACTTC.

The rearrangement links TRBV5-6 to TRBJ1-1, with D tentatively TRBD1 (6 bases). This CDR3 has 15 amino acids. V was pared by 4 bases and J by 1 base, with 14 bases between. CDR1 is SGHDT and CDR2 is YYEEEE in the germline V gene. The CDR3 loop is CASSEVDRTNTEAFF. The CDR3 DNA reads TGTGCCAGCAGCGAAGTGGACAGAACGAACACTGAAGCTTTCTTT.

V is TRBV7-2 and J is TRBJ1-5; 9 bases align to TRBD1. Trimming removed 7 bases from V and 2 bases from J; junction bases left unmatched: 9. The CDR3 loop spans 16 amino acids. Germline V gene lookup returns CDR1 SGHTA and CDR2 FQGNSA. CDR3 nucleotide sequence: TGTGCCAGCACCGCAGACAGGGGGTTAGGCAATCAGCCCCAGCATTTT. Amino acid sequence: CASTADRGLGNQPQHF. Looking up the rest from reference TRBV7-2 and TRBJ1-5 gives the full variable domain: GAGVSQSPSNKVTEKGKDVELRCDPISGHTALYWYRQSLGQGLEFLIYFQGNSAPDKSGLPSDRFSAERTGGSVSTLTIQRTQQEDSAVYLCASTADRGLGNQPQHFGDGTRLSIL.

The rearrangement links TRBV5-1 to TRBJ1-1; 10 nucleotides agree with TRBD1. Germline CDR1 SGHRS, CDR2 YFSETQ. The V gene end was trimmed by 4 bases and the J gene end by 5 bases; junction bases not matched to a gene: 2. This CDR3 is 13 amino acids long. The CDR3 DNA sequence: TGCGCCAGCAGCACGGACAGGGGGACTGAAGCTTTCTTT. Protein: CASSTDRGTEAFF.

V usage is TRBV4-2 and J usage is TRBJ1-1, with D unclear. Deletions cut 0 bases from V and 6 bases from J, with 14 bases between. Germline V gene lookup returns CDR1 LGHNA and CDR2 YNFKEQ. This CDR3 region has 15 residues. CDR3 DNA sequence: TGTGCCAGCAGCCAAGATAGGAGAGAATTAGCTGAAGCTTTCTTT. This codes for CASSQDRRELAEAFF.

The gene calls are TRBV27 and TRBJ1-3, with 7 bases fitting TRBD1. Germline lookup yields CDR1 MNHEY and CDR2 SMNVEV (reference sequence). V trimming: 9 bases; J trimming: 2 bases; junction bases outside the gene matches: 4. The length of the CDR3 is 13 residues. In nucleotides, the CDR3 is TGTGCCAGTGGAGACAGGGCTGGAAACACCATATATTTT. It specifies CASGDRAGNTIYF.

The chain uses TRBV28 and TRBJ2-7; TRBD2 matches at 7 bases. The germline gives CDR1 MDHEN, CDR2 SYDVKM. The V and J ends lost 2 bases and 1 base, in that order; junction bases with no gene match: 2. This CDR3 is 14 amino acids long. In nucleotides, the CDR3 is TGTGCCAGCAGTTTAGCGGGAGCTTCCTACGAGCAGTACTTC. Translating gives CASSLAGASYEQYF. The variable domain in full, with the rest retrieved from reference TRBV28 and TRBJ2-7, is DVKVTQSSRYLVKRTGEKVFLECVQDMDHENMFWYRQDPGLGLRLIYFSYDVKMKEKGDIPEGYSVSREKKERFSLILESASTNQTSMYLCASSLAGASYEQYFGPGTRLTVT.

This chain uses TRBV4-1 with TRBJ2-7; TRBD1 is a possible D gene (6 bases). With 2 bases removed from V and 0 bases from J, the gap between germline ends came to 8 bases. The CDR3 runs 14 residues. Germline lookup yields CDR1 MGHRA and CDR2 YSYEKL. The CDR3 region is CASSQLGGSYEQYF. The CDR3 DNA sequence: TGCGCCAGCAGCCAACTAGGGGGCTCCTACGAGCAGTACTTC.

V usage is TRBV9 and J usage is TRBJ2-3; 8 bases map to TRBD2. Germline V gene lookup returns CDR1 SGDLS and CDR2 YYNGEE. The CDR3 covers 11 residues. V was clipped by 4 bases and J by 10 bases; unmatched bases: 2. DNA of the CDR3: TGTGCCAGCAGCAGCGGGAGTGCGCAGTATTTT. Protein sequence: CASSSGSAQYF.

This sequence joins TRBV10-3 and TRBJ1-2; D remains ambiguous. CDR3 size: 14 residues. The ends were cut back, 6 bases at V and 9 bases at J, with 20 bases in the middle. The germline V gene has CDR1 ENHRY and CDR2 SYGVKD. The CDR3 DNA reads TGTGCCATCAGCCAACCTGAAGAGAGGTTACGCTACACCTTC. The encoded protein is CAISQPEERLRYTF.

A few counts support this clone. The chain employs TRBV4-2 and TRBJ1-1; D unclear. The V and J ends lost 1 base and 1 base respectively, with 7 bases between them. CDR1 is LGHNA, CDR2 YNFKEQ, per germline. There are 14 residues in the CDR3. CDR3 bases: TGTGCCAGCAGCCAAGGACGACAGAACACTGAAGCTTTCTTT. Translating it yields CASSQGRQNTEAFF.

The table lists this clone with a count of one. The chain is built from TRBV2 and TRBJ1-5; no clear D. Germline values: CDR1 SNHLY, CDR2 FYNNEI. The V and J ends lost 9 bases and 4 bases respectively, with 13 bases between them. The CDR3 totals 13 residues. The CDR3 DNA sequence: TGTGCCAGTAACCCGGGTCTTAATCAGCCCCAGCATTTT. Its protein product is CASNPGLNQPQHF.

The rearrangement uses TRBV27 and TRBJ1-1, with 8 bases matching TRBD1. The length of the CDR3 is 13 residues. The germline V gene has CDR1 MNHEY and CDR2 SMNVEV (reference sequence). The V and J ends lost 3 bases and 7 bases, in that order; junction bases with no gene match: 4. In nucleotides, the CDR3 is TGTGCCAGCAGTTTGGGACAGGCTATTGAAGCTTTCTTT. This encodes CASSLGQAIEAFF.

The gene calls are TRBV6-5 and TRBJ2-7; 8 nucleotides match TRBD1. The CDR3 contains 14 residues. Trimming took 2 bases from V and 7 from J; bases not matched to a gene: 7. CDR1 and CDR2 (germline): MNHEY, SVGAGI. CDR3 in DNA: TGTGCCAGCAGTTACCTTGGACAGGGTCTTGAGCAGTACTTC. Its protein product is CASSYLGQGLEQYF.

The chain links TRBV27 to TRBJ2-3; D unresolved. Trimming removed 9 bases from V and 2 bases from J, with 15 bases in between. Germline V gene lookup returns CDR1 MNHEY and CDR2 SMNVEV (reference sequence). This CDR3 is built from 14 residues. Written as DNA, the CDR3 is TGTGCCAGTCAAGTTGCAGGAAACACAGATACGCAGTATTTT. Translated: CASQVAGNTDTQYF.

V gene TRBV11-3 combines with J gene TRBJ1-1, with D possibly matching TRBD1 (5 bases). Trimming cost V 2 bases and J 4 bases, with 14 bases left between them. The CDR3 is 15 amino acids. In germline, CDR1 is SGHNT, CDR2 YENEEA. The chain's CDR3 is CASSLIGQGGTEAFF. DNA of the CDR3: TGTGCCAGCAGCTTAATCGGGCAGGGAGGCACTGAAGCTTTCTTT. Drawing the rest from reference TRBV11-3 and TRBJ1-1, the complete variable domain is EAGVVQSPRYKIIEKKQPVAFWCNPISGHNTLYWYLQNLGQGPELLIRYENEEAVDDSQLPKDRFSAERLKGVDSTLKIQPAELGDSAVYLCASSLIGQGGTEAFFGQGTRLTVV.